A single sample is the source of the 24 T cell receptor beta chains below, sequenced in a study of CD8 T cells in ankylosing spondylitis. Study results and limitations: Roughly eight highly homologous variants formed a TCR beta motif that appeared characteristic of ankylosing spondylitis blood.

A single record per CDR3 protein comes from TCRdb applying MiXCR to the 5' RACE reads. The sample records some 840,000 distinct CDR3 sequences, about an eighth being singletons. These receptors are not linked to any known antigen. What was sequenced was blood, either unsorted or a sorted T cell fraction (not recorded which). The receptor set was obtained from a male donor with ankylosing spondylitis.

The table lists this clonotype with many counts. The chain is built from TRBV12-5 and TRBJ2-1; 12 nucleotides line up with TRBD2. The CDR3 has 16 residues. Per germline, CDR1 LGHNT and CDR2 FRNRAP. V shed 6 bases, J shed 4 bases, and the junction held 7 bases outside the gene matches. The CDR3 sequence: CASGLTSGGVYNEQFF. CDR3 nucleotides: TGTGCTAGTGGCTTGACTAGCGGGGGAGTATACAATGAGCAGTTCTTC.

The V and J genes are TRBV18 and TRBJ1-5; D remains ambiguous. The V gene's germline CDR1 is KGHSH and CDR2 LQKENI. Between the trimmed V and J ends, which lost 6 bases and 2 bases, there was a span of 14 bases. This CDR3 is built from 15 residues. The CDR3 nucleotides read TGTGCCAGCTCCACGTCCGGGAGAGGCAATCAGCCCCAGCATTTT. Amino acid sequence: CASSTSGRGNQPQHF.

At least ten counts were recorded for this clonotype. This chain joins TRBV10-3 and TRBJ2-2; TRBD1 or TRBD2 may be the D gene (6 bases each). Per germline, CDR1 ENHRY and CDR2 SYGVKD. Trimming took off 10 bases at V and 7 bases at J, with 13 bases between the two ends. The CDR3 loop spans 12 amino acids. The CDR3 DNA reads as TGTGCCACCAACGGGGGCGACGGGGAGCTGTTTTTT. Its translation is CATNGGDGELFF.

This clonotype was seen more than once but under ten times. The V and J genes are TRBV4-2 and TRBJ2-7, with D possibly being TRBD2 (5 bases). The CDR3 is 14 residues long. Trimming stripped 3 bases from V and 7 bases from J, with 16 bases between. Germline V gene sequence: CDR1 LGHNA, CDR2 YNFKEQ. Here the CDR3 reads CASSQGVLREEQYF. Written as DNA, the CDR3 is TGTGCCAGCAGCCAGGGAGTTCTCCGAGAAGAGCAGTACTTC.

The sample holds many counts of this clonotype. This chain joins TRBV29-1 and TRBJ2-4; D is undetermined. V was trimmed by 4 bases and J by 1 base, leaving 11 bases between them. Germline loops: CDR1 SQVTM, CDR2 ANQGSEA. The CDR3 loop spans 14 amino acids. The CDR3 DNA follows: TGCAGCGTTGGCGGAGTTTTGGCCAAAAACATTCAGTACTTC. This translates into CSVGGVLAKNIQYF.

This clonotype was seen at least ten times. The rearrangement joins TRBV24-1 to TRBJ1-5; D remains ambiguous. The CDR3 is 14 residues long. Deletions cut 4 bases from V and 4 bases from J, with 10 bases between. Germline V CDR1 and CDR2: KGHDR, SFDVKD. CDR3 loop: CATSEGLDNQPQHF. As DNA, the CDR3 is TGTGCCACCAGTGAAGGACTAGATAATCAGCCCCAGCATTTT.

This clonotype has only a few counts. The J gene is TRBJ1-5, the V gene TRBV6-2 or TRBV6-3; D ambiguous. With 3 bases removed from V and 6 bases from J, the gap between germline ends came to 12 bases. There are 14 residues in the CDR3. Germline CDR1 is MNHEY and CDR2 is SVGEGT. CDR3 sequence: CASSYILGIQPQHF. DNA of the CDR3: TGTGCCAGCAGTTATATTCTAGGCATTCAGCCCCAGCATTTT.

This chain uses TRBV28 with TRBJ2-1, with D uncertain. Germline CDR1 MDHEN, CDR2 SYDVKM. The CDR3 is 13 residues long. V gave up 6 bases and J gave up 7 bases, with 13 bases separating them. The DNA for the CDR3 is TGTGCCAGCAGACCGGCGGATACTAATGAGCAGTTCTTC. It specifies CASRPADTNEQFF.

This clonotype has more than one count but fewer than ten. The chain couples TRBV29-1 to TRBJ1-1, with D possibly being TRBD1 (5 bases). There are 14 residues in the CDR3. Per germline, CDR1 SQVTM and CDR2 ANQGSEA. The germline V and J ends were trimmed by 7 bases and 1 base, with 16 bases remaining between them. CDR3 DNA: TGCAGCGCCGGCAGGGCCCTATCGAACACTGAAGCTTTCTTT. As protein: CSAGRALSNTEAFF.

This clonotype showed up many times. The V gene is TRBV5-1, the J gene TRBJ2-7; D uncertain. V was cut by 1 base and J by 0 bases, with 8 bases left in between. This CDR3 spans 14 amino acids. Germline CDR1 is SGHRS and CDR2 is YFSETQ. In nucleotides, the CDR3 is TGCGCCAGCAGCTTGTCGTCAGTCTCCTACGAGCAGTACTTC. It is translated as CASSLSSVSYEQYF.

CDR3 sequence reads: CASSLPTIAGGSLNEQFF. The CDR3 coding sequence is TGTGCCAGCAGTCTACCAACAATAGCGGGAGGTAGTTTGAATGAGCAGTTCTTC. This chain uses TRBV12-3 or TRBV12-4 with TRBJ2-1; 10 nucleotides line up with TRBD2. Losses at the gene ends were 5 bases for V and 7 bases for J; bases not matched to a gene: 17. The CDR3 runs to 18 residues.

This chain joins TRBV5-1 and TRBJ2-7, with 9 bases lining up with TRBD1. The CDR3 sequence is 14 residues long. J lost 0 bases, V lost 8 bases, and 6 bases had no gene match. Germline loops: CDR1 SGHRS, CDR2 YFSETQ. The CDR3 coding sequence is TGCGCCAGTTTTGGGGGACAGGGCTCCTACGAGCAGTACTTC. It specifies CASFGGQGSYEQYF.

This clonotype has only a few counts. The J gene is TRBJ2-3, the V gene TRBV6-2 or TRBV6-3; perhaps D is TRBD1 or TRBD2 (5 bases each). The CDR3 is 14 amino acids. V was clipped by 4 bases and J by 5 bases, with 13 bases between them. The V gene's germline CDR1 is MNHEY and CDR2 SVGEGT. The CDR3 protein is CASSSGTARDTQYF. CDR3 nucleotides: TGTGCCAGCAGTTCGGGGACCGCGCGAGATACGCAGTATTTT.

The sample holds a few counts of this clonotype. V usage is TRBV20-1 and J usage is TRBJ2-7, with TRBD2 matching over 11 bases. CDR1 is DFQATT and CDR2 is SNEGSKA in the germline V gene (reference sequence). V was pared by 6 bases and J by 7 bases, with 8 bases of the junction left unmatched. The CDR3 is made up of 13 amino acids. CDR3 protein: CSARRIAGGEQYF. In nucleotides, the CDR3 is TGCAGTGCCCGACGGATAGCGGGAGGGGAGCAGTACTTC.

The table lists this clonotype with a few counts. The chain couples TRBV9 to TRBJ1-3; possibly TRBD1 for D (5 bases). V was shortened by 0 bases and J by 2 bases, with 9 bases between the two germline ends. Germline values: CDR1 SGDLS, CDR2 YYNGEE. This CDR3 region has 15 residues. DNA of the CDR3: TGTGCCAGCAGCGTAGCTTGGGGGGCTGGAAACACCATATATTTT. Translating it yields CASSVAWGAGNTIYF.

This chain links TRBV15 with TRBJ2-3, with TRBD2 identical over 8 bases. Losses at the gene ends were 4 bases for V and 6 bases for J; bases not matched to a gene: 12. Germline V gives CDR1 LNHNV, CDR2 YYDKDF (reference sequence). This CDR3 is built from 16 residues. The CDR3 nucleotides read TGTGCCACCAGCACGCTAGCGGGTTGGCCCGGGGATACGCAGTATTTT. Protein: CATSTLAGWPGDTQYF.

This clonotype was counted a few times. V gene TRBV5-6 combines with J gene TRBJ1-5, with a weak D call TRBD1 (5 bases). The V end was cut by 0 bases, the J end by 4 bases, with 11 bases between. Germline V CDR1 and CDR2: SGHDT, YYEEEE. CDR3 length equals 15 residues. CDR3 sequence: CASSLARAGNQPQHF. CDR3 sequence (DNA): TGTGCCAGCAGCTTGGCCAGGGCAGGGAATCAGCCCCAGCATTTT. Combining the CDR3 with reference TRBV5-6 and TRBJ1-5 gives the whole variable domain DAGVTQSPTHLIKTRGQQVTLRCSPKSGHDTVSWYQQALGQGPQFIFQYYEEEERQRGNFPDRFSGHQFPNYSSELNVNALLLGDSALYLCASSLARAGNQPQHFGDGTRLSIL.

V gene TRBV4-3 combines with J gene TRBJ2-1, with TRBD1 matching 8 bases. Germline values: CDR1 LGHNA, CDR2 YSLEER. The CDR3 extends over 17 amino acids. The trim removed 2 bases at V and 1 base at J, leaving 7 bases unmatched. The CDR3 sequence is CASSQLTGVKSYNEQFF. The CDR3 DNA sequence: TGCGCCAGCAGCCAATTGACAGGGGTTAAATCCTACAATGAGCAGTTCTTC.

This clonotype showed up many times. CDR3 in amino acids: CSASAAGIVYGYTF. CDR3 sequence (DNA): TGCAGTGCTTCGGCCGCGGGGATTGTATATGGCTACACCTTC. This chain links TRBV20-1 with TRBJ1-2; D not resolved. The CDR3 consists of 14 residues. The V and J ends lost 5 bases and 5 bases respectively, with 18 bases between them. The germline CDR1 and CDR2 sequences are DFQATT and SNEGSKA (reference sequence).

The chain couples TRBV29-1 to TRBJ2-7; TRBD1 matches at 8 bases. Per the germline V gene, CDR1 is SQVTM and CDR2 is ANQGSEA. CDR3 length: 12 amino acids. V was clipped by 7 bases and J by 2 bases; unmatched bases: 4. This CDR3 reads CSGGTGPYEQYF. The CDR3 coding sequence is TGCAGCGGCGGGACAGGTCCCTACGAGCAGTACTTC.

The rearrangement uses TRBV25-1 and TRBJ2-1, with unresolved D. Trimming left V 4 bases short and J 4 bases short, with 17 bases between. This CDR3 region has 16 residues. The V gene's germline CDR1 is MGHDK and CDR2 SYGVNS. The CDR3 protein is CASSASFGRFYNEQFF. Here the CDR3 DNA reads TGTGCCAGCAGTGCGAGTTTTGGGCGGTTTTACAATGAGCAGTTCTTC.

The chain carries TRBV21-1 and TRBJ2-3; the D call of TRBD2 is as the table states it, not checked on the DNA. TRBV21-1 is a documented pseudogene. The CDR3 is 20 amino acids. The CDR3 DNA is TGTGCCAGCAGCAAAGACCGGGACGGAGCCCTACATGCACAGATTTGGGCGCAGTATTTT. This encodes CASSKDRDGALHAQIWAQYF.

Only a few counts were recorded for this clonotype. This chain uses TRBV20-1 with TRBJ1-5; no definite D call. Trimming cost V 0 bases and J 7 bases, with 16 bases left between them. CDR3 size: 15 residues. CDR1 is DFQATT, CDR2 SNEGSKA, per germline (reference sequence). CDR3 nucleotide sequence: TGCAGTGCTAGAGATCGGACTTCTCGAGGGCAGCCCCAGCATTTT. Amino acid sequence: CSARDRTSRGQPQHF.

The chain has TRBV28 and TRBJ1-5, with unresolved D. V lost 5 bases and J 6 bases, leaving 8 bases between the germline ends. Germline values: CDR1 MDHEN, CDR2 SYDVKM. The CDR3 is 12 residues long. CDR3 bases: TGTGCCAGCAGTACCGCCGGTCAGCCCCAGCATTTT. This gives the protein CASSTAGQPQHF.